This TCR gamma chain was documented in a study of Vδ1+ human thymocytes. RNA was extracted from the cells and then reverse transcribed. Pooled V-gene forward primers with one constant-region reverse primer generated the CDR3 amplicons by multiplex PCR. TCRdb applied CATT to the multiplex PCR reads for clone calling. Of tens of thousands of gamma-chain clones in the sample, 20% to 25% were seen once. A note on this clone: What it binds is unknown.

Overall study findings and caveats: Thymic TRG and TRD repertoires appeared highly polyclonal.

CDR1 is VENAVY and CDR2 is YDSYNSRV in the germline V gene. This CDR3 comprises 16 residues. Losses at the gene ends were 2 bases for V and 6 bases for J; bases not matched to a gene: 16. The chain uses TRGV8 and TRGJ1 or TRGJ2. The sequenced sample was Vdelta1+ gamma-delta thymocytes from the thymus. Subset noted: FACS-sorted CD3+ TCRalphabeta- TCRVdelta1+ TCRVdelta2- thymocytes. This TCR was sampled from a girl in the first two years of life who had congenital heart surgery. CDR3 coding DNA: TGTGCCACCTGGGATAACTTCGACACCCCTTGTTATAAGAAACTCTTT. This sequence encodes CATWDNFDTPCYKKLF.